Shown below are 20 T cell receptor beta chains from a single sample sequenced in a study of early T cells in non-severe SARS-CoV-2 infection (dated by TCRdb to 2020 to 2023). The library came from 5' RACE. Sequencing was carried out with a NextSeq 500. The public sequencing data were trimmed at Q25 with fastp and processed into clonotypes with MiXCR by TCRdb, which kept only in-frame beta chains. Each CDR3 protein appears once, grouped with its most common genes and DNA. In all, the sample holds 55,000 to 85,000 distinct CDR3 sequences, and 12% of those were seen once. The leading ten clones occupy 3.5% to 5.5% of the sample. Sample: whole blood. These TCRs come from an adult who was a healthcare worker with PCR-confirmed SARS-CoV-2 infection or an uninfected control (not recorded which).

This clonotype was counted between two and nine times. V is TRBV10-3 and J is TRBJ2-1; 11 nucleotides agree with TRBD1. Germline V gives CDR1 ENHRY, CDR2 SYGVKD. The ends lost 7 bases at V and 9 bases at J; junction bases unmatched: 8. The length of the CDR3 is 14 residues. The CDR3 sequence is CAITSGQGAREQFF. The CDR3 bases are TGTGCCATCACCTCAGGACAGGGGGCGCGTGAGCAGTTCTTC.

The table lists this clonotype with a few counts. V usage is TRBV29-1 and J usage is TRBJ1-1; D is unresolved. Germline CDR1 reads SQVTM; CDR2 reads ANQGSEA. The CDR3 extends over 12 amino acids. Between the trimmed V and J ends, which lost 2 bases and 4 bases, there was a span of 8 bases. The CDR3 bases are TGCAGCGTTGAAAGAGGACCCACTGAAGCTTTCTTT. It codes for CSVERGPTEAFF.

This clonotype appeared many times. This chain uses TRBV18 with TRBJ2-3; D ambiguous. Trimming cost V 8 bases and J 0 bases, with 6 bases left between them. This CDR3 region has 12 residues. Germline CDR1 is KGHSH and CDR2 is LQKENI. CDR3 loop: CASRRSTDTQYF. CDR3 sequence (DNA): TGTGCCAGCCGGCGCAGCACAGATACGCAGTATTTT.

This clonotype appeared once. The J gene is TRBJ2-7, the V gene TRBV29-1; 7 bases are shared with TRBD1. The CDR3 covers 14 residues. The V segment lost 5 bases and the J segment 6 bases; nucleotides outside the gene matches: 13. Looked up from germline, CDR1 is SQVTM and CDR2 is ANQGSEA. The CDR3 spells CSVLRGDRVLEQYF. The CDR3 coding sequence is TGCAGCGTTTTACGGGGAGACAGGGTGCTCGAGCAGTACTTC.

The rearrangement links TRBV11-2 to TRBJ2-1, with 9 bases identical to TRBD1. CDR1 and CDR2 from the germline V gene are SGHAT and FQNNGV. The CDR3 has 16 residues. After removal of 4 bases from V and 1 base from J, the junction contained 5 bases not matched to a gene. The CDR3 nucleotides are TGTGCCAGCAGCTCTCAAGGACAGGGGTCCTACAATGAGCAGTTCTTC. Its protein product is CASSSQGQGSYNEQFF.

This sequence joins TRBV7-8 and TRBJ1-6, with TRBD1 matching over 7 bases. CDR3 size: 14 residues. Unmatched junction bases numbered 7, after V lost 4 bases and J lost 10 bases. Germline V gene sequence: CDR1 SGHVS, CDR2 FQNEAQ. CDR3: CASSYRGAESPLHF. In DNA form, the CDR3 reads TGTGCCAGCAGCTACAGGGGAGCGGAATCACCCCTCCACTTT.

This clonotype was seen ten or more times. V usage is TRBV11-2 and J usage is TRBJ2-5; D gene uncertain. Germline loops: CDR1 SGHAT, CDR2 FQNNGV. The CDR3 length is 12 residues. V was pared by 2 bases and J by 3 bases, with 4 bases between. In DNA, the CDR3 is TGTGCCAGCAGCTTATACGAAGAGACCCAGTACTTC. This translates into CASSLYEETQYF.

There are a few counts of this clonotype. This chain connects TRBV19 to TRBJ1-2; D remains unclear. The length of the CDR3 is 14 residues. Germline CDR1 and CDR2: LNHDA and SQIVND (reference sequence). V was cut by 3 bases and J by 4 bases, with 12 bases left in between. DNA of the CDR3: TGTGCCAGTAGTATCTATTCGGACCGCTATGGCTACACCTTC. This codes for CASSIYSDRYGYTF.

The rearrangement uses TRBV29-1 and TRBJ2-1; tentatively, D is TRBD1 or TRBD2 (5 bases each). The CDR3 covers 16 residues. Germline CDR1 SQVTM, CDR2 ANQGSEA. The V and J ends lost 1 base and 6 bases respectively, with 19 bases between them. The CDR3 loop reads CSVEVRIRGPGNEQFF. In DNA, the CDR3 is TGCAGCGTTGAAGTAAGGATTCGGGGCCCCGGCAATGAGCAGTTCTTC.

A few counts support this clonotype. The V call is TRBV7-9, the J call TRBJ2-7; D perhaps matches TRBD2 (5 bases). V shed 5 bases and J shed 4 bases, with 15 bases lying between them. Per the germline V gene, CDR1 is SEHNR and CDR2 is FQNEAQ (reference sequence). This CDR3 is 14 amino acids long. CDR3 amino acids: CASSPGVLPYEQYF. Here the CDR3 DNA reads TGTGCCAGCAGCCCCGGGGTTCTTCCATACGAGCAGTACTTC.

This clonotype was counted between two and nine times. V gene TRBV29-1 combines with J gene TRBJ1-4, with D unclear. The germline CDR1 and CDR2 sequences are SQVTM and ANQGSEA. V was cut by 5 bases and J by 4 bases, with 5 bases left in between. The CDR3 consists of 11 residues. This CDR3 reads CSVRYNEKLFF. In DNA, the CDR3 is TGCAGCGTTCGGTATAATGAAAAACTGTTTTTT. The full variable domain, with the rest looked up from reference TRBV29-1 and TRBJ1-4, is SAVISQKPSRDICQRGTSLTIQCQVDSQVTMMFWYRQQPGQSLTLIATANQGSEATYESGFVIDKFPISRPNLTFSTLTVSNMSPEDSSIYLCSVRYNEKLFFGSGTQLSVL.

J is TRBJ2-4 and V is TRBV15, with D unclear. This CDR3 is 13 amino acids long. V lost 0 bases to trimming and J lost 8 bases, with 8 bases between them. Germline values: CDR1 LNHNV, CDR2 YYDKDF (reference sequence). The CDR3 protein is CATSRDPQDIQYF. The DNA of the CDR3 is TGTGCCACCAGCAGAGATCCCCAGGACATTCAGTACTTC.

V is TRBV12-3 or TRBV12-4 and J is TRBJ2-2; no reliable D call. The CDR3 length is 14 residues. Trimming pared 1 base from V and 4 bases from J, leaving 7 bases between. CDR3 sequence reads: CASSLGAGTGELFF. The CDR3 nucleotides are TGTGCCAGCAGTTTAGGCGCTGGCACCGGGGAGCTGTTTTTT.

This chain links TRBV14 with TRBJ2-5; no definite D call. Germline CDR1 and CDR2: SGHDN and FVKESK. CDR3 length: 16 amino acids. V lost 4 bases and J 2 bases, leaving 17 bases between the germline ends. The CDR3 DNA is TGTGCCAGCAGCCCCTCCAAACTGTCTTCTCAAGAGACCCAGTACTTC. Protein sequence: CASSPSKLSSQETQYF.

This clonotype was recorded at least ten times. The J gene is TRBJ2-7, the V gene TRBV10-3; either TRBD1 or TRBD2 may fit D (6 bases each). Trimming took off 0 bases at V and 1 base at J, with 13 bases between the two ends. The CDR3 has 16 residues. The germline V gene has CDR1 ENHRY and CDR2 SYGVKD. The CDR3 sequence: CAISESLGAGSYEQYF. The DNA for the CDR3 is TGTGCCATCAGTGAGTCTTTGGGGGCGGGATCCTACGAGCAGTACTTC.

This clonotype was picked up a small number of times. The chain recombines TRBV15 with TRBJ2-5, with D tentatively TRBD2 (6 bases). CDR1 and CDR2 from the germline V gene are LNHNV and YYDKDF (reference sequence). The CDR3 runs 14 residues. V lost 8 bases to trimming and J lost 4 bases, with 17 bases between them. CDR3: CATASPGASETQYF. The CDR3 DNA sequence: TGTGCCACCGCCTCCCCGGGAGCATCAGAGACCCAGTACTTC.

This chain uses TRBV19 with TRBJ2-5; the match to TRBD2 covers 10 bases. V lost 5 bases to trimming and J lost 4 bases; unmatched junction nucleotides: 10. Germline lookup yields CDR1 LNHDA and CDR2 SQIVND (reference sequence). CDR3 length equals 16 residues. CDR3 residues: CASSPIAGGGGETQYF. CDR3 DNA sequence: TGTGCCAGTAGTCCCATAGCGGGGGGCGGAGGAGAGACCCAGTACTTC.

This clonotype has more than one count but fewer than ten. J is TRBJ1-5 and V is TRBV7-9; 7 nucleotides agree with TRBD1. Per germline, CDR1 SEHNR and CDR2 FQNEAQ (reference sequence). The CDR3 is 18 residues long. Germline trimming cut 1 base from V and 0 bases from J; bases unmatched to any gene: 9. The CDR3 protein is CASSLETTGSISNQPQHF. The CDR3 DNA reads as TGTGCCAGCAGCTTAGAGACGACAGGGTCCATTAGCAATCAGCCCCAGCATTTT.

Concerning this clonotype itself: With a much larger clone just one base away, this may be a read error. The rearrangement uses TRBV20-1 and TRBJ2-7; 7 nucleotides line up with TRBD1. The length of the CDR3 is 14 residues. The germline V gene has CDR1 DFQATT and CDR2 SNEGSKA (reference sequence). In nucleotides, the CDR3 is TGCACTGCTAGAGATACAGGGGAATCCTACGAGCAGTACTTC. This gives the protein CTARDTGESYEQYF.

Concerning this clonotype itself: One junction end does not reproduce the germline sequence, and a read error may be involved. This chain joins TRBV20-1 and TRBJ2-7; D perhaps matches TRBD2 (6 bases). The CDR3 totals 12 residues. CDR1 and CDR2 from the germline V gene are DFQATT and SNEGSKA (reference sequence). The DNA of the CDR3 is TGCAGTGCCGGAGCGGGCTCCGACGAGCAGTACTTC. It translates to CSAGAGSDEQYF.